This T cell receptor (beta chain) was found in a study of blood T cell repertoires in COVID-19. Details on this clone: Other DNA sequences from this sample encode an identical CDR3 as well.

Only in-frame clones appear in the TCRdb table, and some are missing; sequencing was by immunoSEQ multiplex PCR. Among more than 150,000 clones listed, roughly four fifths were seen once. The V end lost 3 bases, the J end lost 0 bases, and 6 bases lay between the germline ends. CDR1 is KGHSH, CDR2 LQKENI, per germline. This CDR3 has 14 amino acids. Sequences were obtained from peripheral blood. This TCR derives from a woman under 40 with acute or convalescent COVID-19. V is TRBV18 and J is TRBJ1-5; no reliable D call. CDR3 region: CASSPDYSNQPQHF. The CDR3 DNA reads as TGTGCCAGCTCACCCGACTATAGCAATCAGCCCCAGCATTTT.